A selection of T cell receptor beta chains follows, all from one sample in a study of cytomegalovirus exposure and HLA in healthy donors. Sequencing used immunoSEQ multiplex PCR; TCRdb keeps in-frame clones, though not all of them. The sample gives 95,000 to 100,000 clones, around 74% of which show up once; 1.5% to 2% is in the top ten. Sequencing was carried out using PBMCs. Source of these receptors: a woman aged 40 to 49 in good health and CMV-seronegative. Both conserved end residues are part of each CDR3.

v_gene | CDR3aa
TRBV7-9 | CASSLGGTGAGNTIYF
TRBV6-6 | CASRERESYNEQFF
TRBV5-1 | CASSLAGENEQFF
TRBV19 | CASSIAAGEQETQYF
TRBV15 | CATSRGYGGTYEQYF
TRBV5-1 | CASSLAAGGLANEKLFF
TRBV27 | CASSFPAAASGSSEQYF
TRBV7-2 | CASSWGLVGVNEQFF
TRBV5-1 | CASSLEGLGRTDTQYF
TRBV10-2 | CASSTPQGGGRETQYF
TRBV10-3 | CAISESREGLREKLFF
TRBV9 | CASSVAGGTNEQFF